This T cell receptor (beta chain) was observed in a study of Tregs in tolerant kidney transplant recipients. Study at large: Mixed chimerism was transient after nonmyeloablative marrow transplants from related graft donors.

Study results and caveats: Expanding Tregs on activated donor B cells appeared to best identify donor-specific TCRbeta clones.

Germline-derived CDR1 and CDR2 are SGHTA and FQGNSA. Unmatched junction bases numbered 3, after V lost 3 bases and J lost 4 bases. The CDR3 has 15 amino acids. A remark on this clone: Its antigen is unidentified. The read stops 3 residues short of the end of the CDR3; the missing end is completed from the germline J gene.

The method was immunoSEQ multiplex PCR; TCRdb's version includes in-frame clones alone and lacks a portion of them. The sample has about 30,000 clones. Sequences were derived from CD8+ T cells from blood, sampled before the transplant. This TCR was sampled from a human donor who received a combined kidney and bone marrow transplant. The V and J genes are TRBV7-2 and TRBJ2-7; 13 bases are a match to TRBD2. CDR3 DNA (partial): TGTGCCAGCAGCTTGGGACTAGCGGGATGGTACGAG. This codes for CASSLGLAGWYE. The full CDR3 protein is CASSLGLAGWYEQYF. The whole variable domain, remainder taken from reference TRBV7-2 and TRBJ2-7, is GAGVSQSPSNKVTEKGKDVELRCDPISGHTALYWYRQSLGQGLEFLIYFQGNSAPDKSGLPSDRFSAERTGGSVSTLTIQRTQQEDSAVYLCASSLGLAGWYEQYFGPGTRLTVT.